The following is a TCR beta chain sequence with its context. These data originate in a study of control samples from healthy donors and cancer patients. This CDR3 comprises 14 residues. The trim removed 4 bases at V and 4 bases at J, leaving 6 bases unmatched. Germline assignment: CDR1 LNHDA and CDR2 SQIVND (reference sequence). Clones were sequenced by immunoSEQ multiplex PCR, and TCRdb holds only the in-frame ones, with some missing. The table has fewer than 85,000 clones, around 92% seen once. Sequencing used blood. The chain combines TRBV19 with TRBJ1-2; TRBD1 aligns across 7 bases. The source is a woman aged 55-70 years in good health. The CDR3 is CASSRAGGAYGYTF. In nucleotides, the CDR3 is TGTGCCAGTAGTAGGGCAGGGGGTGCCTATGGCTACACCTTC.